A single sample gave rise to the 9 T cell receptor beta chains below, sequenced in a study of response to subunit inactivated influenza vaccine. Each CDR3 protein gets one entry after TCRdb re-called the RT-PCR reads with MiXCR. The top ten clones hold approximately 7% of a sample with hundreds of thousands of distinct CDR3 sequences, about 14% of them seen once. Source: PBMCs from blood, taken around 15 days before vaccination. These receptor sequences come from a man aged 45-65 years who received an inactivated influenza vaccine.

This clonotype turned up a few times. The chain links TRBV7-9 to TRBJ1-1; D ambiguous. Germline CDR1 SEHNR, CDR2 FQNEAQ (reference sequence). This CDR3 spans 11 amino acids. Written as DNA, the CDR3 is TGTGCTGCGACCGCGAACACTGAAGCTTTCTTT. Residues: CAATANTEAFF. Full variable domain (missing parts from reference TRBV7-9 and TRBJ1-1): DTGVSQNPRHKITKRGQNVTFRCDPISEHNRLYWYRQTLGQGPEFLTYFQNEAQLEKSRLLSDRFSAERPKGSFSTLEIQRTEQGDSAMYLCAATANTEAFFGQGTRLTVV.

This clonotype has just a few counts. The chain recombines TRBV7-8 with TRBJ2-3; D may be TRBD1 (6 bases). V was shortened by 5 bases and J by 11 bases, with 14 bases between the two germline ends. CDR3 length: 12 residues. Looked up from germline, CDR1 is SGHVS and CDR2 is FQNEAQ. The CDR3 spells CASSPDRIVQYF. CDR3 in DNA: TGTGCCAGCAGCCCAGACAGGATAGTGCAGTATTTT.

The chain carries TRBV14 and TRBJ2-3, with 9 bases that match TRBD1. The CDR3 is 16 residues long. J was trimmed by 3 bases and V by 3 bases; bases with no gene match: 7. CDR1 is SGHDN, CDR2 FVKESK, per germline. CDR3: CASSHFRDRETDTQYF. CDR3 DNA: TGTGCCAGCAGCCACTTCCGGGACAGGGAAACAGATACGCAGTATTTT. The complete variable domain, with remaining parts taken from reference TRBV14 and TRBJ2-3, reads EAGVTQFPSHSVIEKGQTVTLRCDPISGHDNLYWYRRVMGKEIKFLLHFVKESKQDESGMPNNRFLAERTGGTYSTLKVQPAELEDSGVYFCASSHFRDRETDTQYFGPGTRLTVL.

The chain links TRBV9 to TRBJ2-2; no definite D call. This CDR3 region has 13 residues. Trimming removed 0 bases at V and 5 bases at J, with 5 bases between. Germline V lookup: CDR1 SGDLS, CDR2 YYNGEE. The CDR3 sequence is CASSVEMTGELFF. The CDR3 bases are TGTGCCAGCAGCGTAGAGATGACCGGGGAGCTGTTTTTT.

V is TRBV6-5 and J is TRBJ1-1; maybe TRBD1 (5 bases). Germline lookup yields CDR1 MNHEY and CDR2 SVGAGI. The CDR3 has 16 residues. V shed 2 bases and J shed 4 bases, with 17 bases lying between them. As DNA, the CDR3 is TGTGCCAGCAGTTACGGCAGGGTGGGGGGACGCACTGAAGCTTTCTTT. Encoded protein: CASSYGRVGGRTEAFF.

The chain uses TRBV7-8 and TRBJ2-2; D gene uncertain. The CDR3 is 17 residues long. Germline V gives CDR1 SGHVS, CDR2 FQNEAQ. Trimming stripped 5 bases from V and 0 bases from J, with 16 bases between. The CDR3 DNA reads as TGTGCCAGCAGCCGAGAGACACCGCGAACGAACACCGGGGAGCTGTTTTTT. It encodes CASSRETPRTNTGELFF.

This clonotype has only a few counts. This chain links TRBV20-1 with TRBJ2-1; a weak D match, TRBD1 (6 bases). The CDR3 loop spans 13 amino acids. V was shortened by 3 bases and J by 4 bases, with 10 bases between the two germline ends. Germline V gene sequence: CDR1 DFQATT, CDR2 SNEGSKA (reference sequence). CDR3 residues: CSASGDKYNEQFF. The CDR3 DNA reads as TGCAGTGCTAGCGGGGACAAATACAATGAGCAGTTCTTC.

The chain uses TRBV29-1 and TRBJ2-7, with a weak D call TRBD1 (6 bases). The V gene's germline CDR1 is SQVTM and CDR2 ANQGSEA. The CDR3 contains 13 residues. V was shortened by 5 bases and J by 2 bases, with 13 bases between the two germline ends. CDR3 protein: CSVSEQGPYEQYF. CDR3 nucleotide sequence: TGCAGCGTTTCTGAGCAGGGGCCCTACGAGCAGTACTTC.

The gene calls are TRBV5-1 and TRBJ2-4, with 10 nucleotides matching TRBD1. The CDR3 covers 18 residues. Germline V gives CDR1 SGHRS, CDR2 YFSETQ. With 4 bases clipped from V and 2 bases from J, the junction kept 12 bases outside the gene matches. The chain's CDR3 is CASSLFGTGVITKNIQYF. CDR3 coding DNA: TGCGCCAGCAGCCTGTTCGGGACAGGGGTGATCACCAAAAACATTCAGTACTTC.